This TCR beta chain was recorded in a study of blood T cell repertoires in COVID-19. As for the study in general: PBMCs, B-cell-depleted T cells, or T cells provided the cDNA or gDNA that made up the material.

Assay: immunoSEQ multiplex PCR; the TCRdb copy retains only in-frame clones and omits some. There are fewer than 350,000 clones in the sample; 75% to 95% occur only once, and 6.5% to 8% lies in the top ten. This CDR3 has 14 amino acids. The germline V gene has CDR1 SEHNR and CDR2 FQNEAQ (reference sequence). Trimming left V 2 bases short and J 6 bases short, with 13 bases between. The receptor was isolated from a woman in her twenties or thirties with COVID-19, enrolled during active disease. This chain links TRBV7-9 with TRBJ1-1; possibly TRBD1 for D (6 bases). The sequencing input was peripheral blood. DNA of the CDR3: TGTGCCAGCAGCTTATCGGGGGGCTACGCTGAAGCTTTCTTT. Protein product: CASSLSGGYAEAFF.